This paragraph covers one T cell receptor (beta chain) sequence. The time point is: cycle 4 day 1 (C4D1), after 6 weeks of nivolumab. All trial patients relapsed after autologous stem cell transplantation. J gave up 3 bases and V 2 bases, and 5 bases lay outside the gene matches. CDR1 and CDR2 from the germline V gene are ENHRY and SYGVKD. The CDR3 extends over 15 amino acids. Here immunoSEQ multiplex PCR was the method, and the copy in TCRdb shows in-frame clones only, minus some. There are 90,000 to 100,000 clones in the sample; about three quarters occur only once, and over 8% lies in the top ten. These data are taken from a study of PD-1 blockade in classical Hodgkin lymphoma. Study details: Nivolumab was administered to patients intravenously at 3 mg/kg every 2 weeks.

The sequences come from peripheral blood mononuclear cells (PBMCs), collected before the fourth cycle of nivolumab. This chain links TRBV10-3 with TRBJ2-3; 7 bases are a match to TRBD2. This sequence was found in a human donor with classical Hodgkin lymphoma. The CDR3 DNA reads TGTGCCATCAGTGAGAATGACGGGAGGACAGATACGCAGTATTTT. Its translation is CAISENDGRTDTQYF.